This passage covers 22 T cell receptor beta chains from one sample sequenced in a study of cytomegalovirus exposure and HLA in healthy donors. PCR primers comprised 60 Vbeta and 13 Jbeta primers. Generated by immunoSEQ multiplex PCR, the TCRdb table keeps only in-frame clones and is missing some. The sample carries about 120,000 clones, about 80% recorded once. The sequenced material came from PBMCs. The receptors were sampled from a woman in her forties in good health and CMV-seropositive.

This clone was seen just once. The V and J genes are TRBV6-5 and TRBJ2-3; TRBD2 aligns across 10 bases. CDR1 MNHEY and CDR2 SVGAGI come from the germline V gene. CDR3 length: 15 residues. Losses at the gene ends were 10 bases for V and 0 bases for J; bases not matched to a gene: 7. CDR3 region: CATSRAGGSTDTQYF. The DNA of the CDR3 is TGTGCCACCTCCAGAGCGGGGGGGAGCACAGATACGCAGTATTTT.

The sample holds one count of this clone. The junction shows a germline mismatch at one end, possibly a read error. Different DNA sequences within this sample yield the same CDR3. The chain links TRBV5-4 to TRBJ1-1, with 8 bases identical to TRBD1. CDR1 and CDR2 from the germline V gene are SGHNT and YYREEE (reference sequence). There are 14 residues in the CDR3. The CDR3 bases are TGTGCCAGCAGCACCCGGACAGGGCTCACTGAAGCTTTCTTC. It yields the protein CASSTRTGLTEAFF.

The chain has TRBV19 and TRBJ1-2; the D is unclear. The CDR3 spans 16 residues. Germline V gene sequence: CDR1 LNHDA, CDR2 SQIVND (reference sequence). Trimming removed 3 bases at V and 1 base at J, with 15 bases between. The CDR3 loop reads CASSIRVVGGNYGYTF. The DNA for the CDR3 is TGTGCCAGTAGTATTAGGGTCGTCGGAGGTAACTATGGCTACACCTTC. Full variable domain (remainder filled in from reference TRBV19 and TRBJ1-2): DGGITQSPKYLFRKEGQNVTLSCEQNLNHDAMYWYRQDPGQGLRLIYYSQIVNDFQKGDIAEGYSVSREKKESFPLTVTSAQKNPTAFYLCASSIRVVGGNYGYTFGSGTRLTVV.

The chain combines TRBV19 with TRBJ1-1, with D tentatively TRBD1 (6 bases). Trimming removed 6 bases at V and 4 bases at J, with 15 bases between. The CDR3 runs 14 residues. Germline V gives CDR1 LNHDA, CDR2 SQIVND (reference sequence). This CDR3 is CASSPTWTATEAFF. The DNA of the CDR3 is TGTGCCAGTAGCCCTACGTGGACAGCCACTGAAGCTTTCTTT.

This clone was counted once. V is TRBV7-9 and J is TRBJ2-7; 12 bases align to TRBD1. Germline lookup yields CDR1 SEHNR and CDR2 FQNEAQ (reference sequence). Trimming took 4 bases from V and 5 from J; bases not matched to a gene: 6. This CDR3 is built from 15 residues. The CDR3 region has the DNA TGTGCCAGCAGCTCCGGGACAGGGGGCATCGACGAGCAGTACTTC. It encodes CASSSGTGGIDEQYF.

This clone was picked up a small number of times. This rearrangement joins TRBV2 to TRBJ1-2; 8 bases line up with TRBD1. The ends lost 7 bases at V and 6 bases at J; junction bases unmatched: 7. The CDR3 covers 13 residues. Germline assignment: CDR1 SNHLY and CDR2 FYNNEI. The CDR3 reads CASTPDRGNGYTF. The DNA for the CDR3 is TGTGCCAGCACCCCAGACAGGGGAAATGGCTACACCTTC.

J is TRBJ2-3 and V is TRBV2, with 12 bases fitting TRBD2. This CDR3 contains 15 residues. With V trimmed by 5 bases and J by 4 bases, 4 bases remained unmatched. CDR1 and CDR2 (germline): SNHLY, FYNNEI. CDR3 sequence reads: CASSLTSGGADTQYF. CDR3 sequence (DNA): TGTGCCAGCAGTCTGACTAGCGGGGGCGCAGATACGCAGTATTTT.

The rearrangement joins TRBV7-6 to TRBJ2-3, with unresolved D. The CDR3 runs 14 residues. With 5 bases removed from V and 0 bases from J, the gap between germline ends came to 9 bases. The germline gives CDR1 SGHVS, CDR2 FNYEAQ. In DNA form, the CDR3 reads TGTGCCAGCAGCCAACCGACTAGCACAGATACGCAGTATTTT. Its translation is CASSQPTSTDTQYF. Full variable domain (remainder filled in from reference TRBV7-6 and TRBJ2-3): GAGVSQSPRYKVTKRGQDVALRCDPISGHVSLYWYRQALGQGPEFLTYFNYEAQQDKSGLPNDRFSAERPEGSISTLTIQRTEQRDSAMYRCASSQPTSTDTQYFGPGTRLTVL.

The rearrangement links TRBV12-5 to TRBJ1-6; D is undetermined. Germline V gene data show CDR1 as LGHNT and CDR2 as FRNRAP. The CDR3 extends over 14 amino acids. V gave up 5 bases and J gave up 6 bases, with 11 bases separating them. CDR3 protein: CASGPARFNSPLHF. CDR3 nucleotides: TGTGCTAGTGGTCCCGCCCGGTTTAATTCACCCCTCCACTTT.

This clone has only a few counts. The rearrangement joins TRBV5-1 to TRBJ2-5, with TRBD2 matching 12 bases. The CDR3 covers 16 residues. After removal of 4 bases from V and 0 bases from J, the junction contained 4 bases not matched to a gene. The V gene's germline CDR1 is SGHRS and CDR2 YFSETQ. The CDR3 nucleotides read TGCGCCAGCAGCCTAGGGACTAGCGGGTACCAAGAGACCCAGTACTTC. This sequence encodes CASSLGTSGYQETQYF.

This clone occurred a few times. The gene calls are TRBV27 and TRBJ1-1; 7 nucleotides agree with TRBD1. This CDR3 is built from 13 residues. V dropped 8 bases and J dropped 4; count of bases not matched to a gene: 7. Germline V CDR1 and CDR2: MNHEY, SMNVEV (reference sequence). CDR3 sequence: CASRVPGGTEAFF. For the CDR3, the DNA is TGTGCCAGCCGGGTCCCAGGGGGCACTGAAGCTTTCTTT.

V usage is TRBV25-1 and J usage is TRBJ2-2; D is possibly TRBD2 (7 bases). This CDR3 has 16 amino acids. V lost 4 bases and J 2 bases, leaving 14 bases between the germline ends. Germline CDR1 and CDR2: MGHDK and SYGVNS. CDR3 nucleotide sequence: TGTGCCAGCAGTGTTTGGGGGGGCGCTAACACCGGGGAGCTGTTTTTT. This sequence encodes CASSVWGGANTGELFF. Full variable domain (remainder filled in from reference TRBV25-1 and TRBJ2-2): EADIYQTPRYLVIGTGKKITLECSQTMGHDKMYWYQQDPGMELHLIHYSYGVNSTEKGDLSSESTVSRIRTEHFPLTLESARPSHTSQYLCASSVWGGANTGELFFGEGSRLTVL.

This rearrangement joins TRBV5-4 to TRBJ2-1; 8 nucleotides line up with TRBD1. V trimming: 6 bases; J trimming: 3 bases; junction bases outside the gene matches: 8. Germline assignment: CDR1 SGHNT and CDR2 YYREEE (reference sequence). The CDR3 sequence is 15 residues long. The CDR3 DNA sequence: TGTGCCAGCACCCGGACAGGGTTTTTCTACAATGAGCAGTTCTTC. Translating gives CASTRTGFFYNEQFF.

This chain uses TRBV18 with TRBJ1-4, with a tentative D call TRBD1 (5 bases). Trimming shortened V by 6 bases and J by 3 bases, and 8 bases separated the two germline ends. Germline V gene data show CDR1 as KGHSH and CDR2 as LQKENI. The CDR3 has 13 residues. The CDR3 bases are TGTGCCAGCTCTCAGGGCCCTAATGAAAAACTGTTTTTT. Its protein is CASSQGPNEKLFF.

This chain joins TRBV4-2 and TRBJ1-1, with a tentative D call TRBD1 (6 bases). Trimming took off 4 bases at V and 7 bases at J, with 16 bases between the two ends. The germline CDR1 and CDR2 sequences are LGHNA and YNFKEQ. The CDR3 is made up of 14 amino acids. The CDR3 spells CASSRGTLELEAFF. The CDR3 DNA follows: TGTGCCAGCAGCCGAGGGACATTGGAACTTGAAGCTTTCTTT.

This chain uses TRBV2 with TRBJ2-6, with D perhaps matching TRBD2 (6 bases). The CDR3 contains 18 residues. CDR1 SNHLY and CDR2 FYNNEI come from the germline V gene. Between the trimmed V and J ends, which lost 5 bases and 0 bases, there was a span of 17 bases. CDR3 sequence: CASSPTSISPSGANVLTF. CDR3 DNA sequence: TGTGCCAGCAGTCCGACTAGTATAAGTCCCTCTGGGGCCAACGTCCTGACTTTC.

The gene calls are TRBV6-5 and TRBJ2-1; 7 bases match TRBD1. V shed 9 bases, J shed 2 bases, and the junction held 10 bases outside the gene matches. From germline, CDR1 is MNHEY and CDR2 SVGAGI. CDR3 length equals 15 residues. This CDR3 reads CARDPPGTAYNEQFF. The CDR3 nucleotides read TGTGCCAGGGACCCACCGGGGACAGCCTACAATGAGCAGTTCTTC.

The chain combines TRBV5-1 with TRBJ2-5, with 10 bases identical to TRBD1. This CDR3 is 17 amino acids long. Per germline, CDR1 SGHRS and CDR2 YFSETQ. Trimming removed 7 bases from V and 5 bases from J; junction bases left unmatched: 17. CDR3 sequence (DNA): TGCGCCAGCCGAACCGGGACAGGGGCTACAGGGGCGGAGACCCAGTACTTC. Translation: CASRTGTGATGAETQYF.

The J gene is TRBJ2-2, the V gene TRBV19; no firm D call. The CDR3 covers 13 residues. Deletions cut 5 bases from V and 1 base from J, with 5 bases between. Per germline, CDR1 LNHDA and CDR2 SQIVND (reference sequence). The CDR3 loop reads CASSAQNTGELFF. The CDR3 DNA is TGTGCCAGTAGTGCACAGAACACCGGGGAGCTGTTTTTT.

The CDR3 coding sequence is TGTGCCAGCAGCCCGGAGCACTACAGGGATTCACCCCTCCACTTT. Residues: CASSPEHYRDSPLHF. This chain uses TRBV7-2 with TRBJ1-6, with D maybe TRBD1 (6 bases). The CDR3 sequence is 15 residues long. The V end lost 5 bases, the J end lost 8 bases, and 16 bases lay between the germline ends. Germline V gives CDR1 SGHTA, CDR2 FQGNSA.

The table lists this clone with a few counts. The chain joins TRBV5-4 to TRBJ2-3; D is perhaps TRBD2 (6 bases). This CDR3 contains 14 residues. V lost 5 bases to trimming and J lost 2 bases, with 12 bases between them. Per the germline V gene, CDR1 is SGHNT and CDR2 is YYREEE (reference sequence). CDR3: CASRRSGFTDTQYF. Written as DNA, the CDR3 is TGTGCCAGCAGACGTAGCGGCTTCACAGATACGCAGTATTTT.

In this sample, this clone turned up a few times. The rearrangement uses TRBV7-8 and TRBJ2-5, with a tentative D call TRBD2 (7 bases). The CDR3 loop spans 17 amino acids. V lost 1 base to trimming and J lost 4 bases, with 19 bases between them. Per germline, CDR1 SGHVS and CDR2 FQNEAQ. DNA of the CDR3: TGTGCCAGCAGCTTAGGGCTAAATACAGGGAGGGCAGAGACCCAGTACTTC. It codes for CASSLGLNTGRAETQYF.